This T cell receptor beta chain originates from a study of T-cell memory formation after mild COVID-19. The V gene lost 7 bases and the J gene lost 7 bases, with 11 bases spanning the gap. The CDR3 loop spans 12 amino acids. One entry per CDR3 protein, called by TCRdb with MiXCR from the 5' RACE reads. The profile shows about 430,000 distinct CDR3 sequences, roughly 18% of them singletons. The rearrangement links TRBV12-3 or TRBV12-4 to TRBJ1-5; possibly TRBD1 for D (5 bases). Sequenced input: PBMCs or a T cell subset sorted from them (not recorded which). This clonotype originated in a man aged 18 to 30 who had mild COVID-19 (a few samples of this study predate the infection). Cell type and time point are not known. The CDR3, as DNA: TGTGCCAGCAACCGGGGCGACCAGCCCCAGCATTTT. Translating it yields CASNRGDQPQHF.